The 10 T cell receptor beta chains below all came from one sample that was sequenced in a study of OX40 agonist ivuxolimab in advanced cancers. Clones were sequenced by immunoSEQ multiplex PCR, and TCRdb holds only the in-frame ones, with some missing. The repertoire holds nearly 90,000 clones, just under 90% seen once, with around 1.6% in the top ten. Material: CD4+ or CD8+ T cells sorted from blood, obtained in a trial of the OX40 agonist ivuxolimab. The receptors shown here come from an adult with an advanced solid tumor such as melanoma, head and neck, liver or kidney cancer.

V usage is TRBV4-2 and J usage is TRBJ2-2; D not certain. The CDR3 sequence is 16 residues long. CDR1 LGHNA and CDR2 YNFKEQ come from the germline V gene. V was clipped by 0 bases and J by 0 bases, with 8 bases between them. As DNA, the CDR3 is TGTGCCAGCAGCCAAGATGAGCAGACGAACACCGGGGAGCTGTTTTTT. This codes for CASSQDEQTNTGELFF.

The rearrangement joins TRBV19 to TRBJ1-6; TRBD1 agrees at 9 bases. This CDR3 contains 18 residues. Germline lookup yields CDR1 LNHDA and CDR2 SQIVND (reference sequence). V was clipped by 5 bases and J by 6 bases; unmatched bases: 14. CDR3 loop: CASSGGPGTGSFNSPLHF. CDR3 sequence (DNA): TGTGCCAGTAGTGGAGGCCCCGGGACAGGGAGTTTTAATTCACCCCTCCACTTT.

Points on this clone: At one end, the junction sequence differs from germline, possibly due to a read error. The V gene is TRBV7-8, the J gene TRBJ2-5; D possibly matches TRBD1 or TRBD2 (6 bases each). CDR3 length: 16 residues. The germline V gene encodes CDR1 SGHVS and CDR2 FQNEAQ. CDR3 protein: CASSLATKQGQETQYF. In DNA form, the CDR3 reads TGTGCCAGCAGCCTAGCGACGAAACAGGGCCAAGAGACCCAGTACTTC.

The rearrangement links TRBV5-1 to TRBJ2-5; 9 positions agree with TRBD2. Germline V gene lookup returns CDR1 SGHRS and CDR2 YFSETQ. The CDR3 covers 15 residues. The trim removed 0 bases at V and 0 bases at J, leaving 0 bases unmatched. CDR3 sequence (DNA): TGCGCCAGCAGCTTGGGACTAGCGGACCAAGAGACCCAGTACTTC. The encoded protein is CASSLGLADQETQYF.

The chain recombines TRBV18 with TRBJ2-5; D ambiguous. The germline V and J ends were trimmed by 3 bases and 4 bases, with 9 bases remaining between them. CDR3 length equals 13 residues. The germline V gene encodes CDR1 KGHSH and CDR2 LQKENI. CDR3 protein: CASSPGYGETQYF. The CDR3 DNA sequence: TGTGCCAGCTCACCGGGCTATGGAGAGACCCAGTACTTC.

This chain joins TRBV4-1 and TRBJ1-6; 7 nucleotides align to TRBD1. The V gene end was trimmed by 0 bases and the J gene end by 13 bases; junction bases not matched to a gene: 9. This CDR3 has 15 residues. Germline values: CDR1 MGHRA, CDR2 YSYEKL. This chain's CDR3 is CASSQEAQGVSPLHF. DNA for the CDR3: TGCGCCAGCAGCCAAGAGGCCCAGGGGGTGTCGCCCCTCCACTTT.

The chain employs TRBV6-5 and TRBJ2-5; weak D call: TRBD1 (6 bases). The CDR3 sequence is 15 residues long. Looked up from germline, CDR1 is MNHEY and CDR2 is SVGAGI. The V and J ends lost 6 bases and 5 bases respectively, with 19 bases between them. CDR3 sequence reads: CASSRGSVSGETQYF. The DNA for the CDR3 is TGTGCCAGCAGCAGGGGTTCAGTCAGTGGGGAGACCCAGTACTTC.

J is TRBJ1-6 and V is TRBV23-1, with unresolved D. TRBV23-1 is designated an ORF whose function remains uncertain. V gave up 6 bases and J gave up 8 bases, with 26 bases separating them. The CDR3 is 18 amino acids. The DNA for the CDR3 is TGCGCCAGCAGCCCACAAAGGCGGCAAAGGGAGTGGCATTCACCCCTCCACTTT. It translates to CASSPQRRQREWHSPLHF.

The rearrangement links TRBV9 to TRBJ2-2; TRBD2 might be the D (6 bases). The germline V gene has CDR1 SGDLS and CDR2 YYNGEE. With 4 bases removed from V and 0 bases from J, the gap between germline ends came to 10 bases. The CDR3 contains 15 residues. CDR3 in DNA: TGTGCCAGCAGCCAGGAGGGTGCGAACACCGGGGAGCTGTTTTTT. Its protein is CASSQEGANTGELFF.

The chain links TRBV30 to TRBJ2-7; TRBD1 matches at 10 bases. Per germline, CDR1 GTSNPN and CDR2 SVGIG (reference sequence). The V segment lost 0 bases and the J segment 1 base; nucleotides outside the gene matches: 6. The CDR3 totals 16 residues. CDR3 sequence: CAWSVPRTGGSYEQYF. In nucleotides, the CDR3 is TGTGCCTGGAGTGTACCCCGGACAGGGGGGTCCTACGAGCAGTACTTC.